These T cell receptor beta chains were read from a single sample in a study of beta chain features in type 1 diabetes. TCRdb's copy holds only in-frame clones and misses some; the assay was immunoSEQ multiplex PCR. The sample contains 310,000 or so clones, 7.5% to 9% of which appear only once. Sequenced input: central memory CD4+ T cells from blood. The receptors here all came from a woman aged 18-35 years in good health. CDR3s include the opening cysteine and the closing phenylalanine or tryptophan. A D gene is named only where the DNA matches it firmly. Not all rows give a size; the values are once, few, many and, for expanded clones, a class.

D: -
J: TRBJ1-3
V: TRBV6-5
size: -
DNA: TGTGCCAGCGGCTTTGGGAGCGCTGGAAACACCATATATTTT
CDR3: CASGFGSAGNTIYF

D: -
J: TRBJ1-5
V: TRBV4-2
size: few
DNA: TGTGCCAGCAGCCACCTAAATCAGCCCCAGCATTTT
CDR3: CASSHLNQPQHF

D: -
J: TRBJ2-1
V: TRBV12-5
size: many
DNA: TGTGCTAGTGCCCAGGACTACTCCTACAATGAGCAGTTCTTC
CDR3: CASAQDYSYNEQFF

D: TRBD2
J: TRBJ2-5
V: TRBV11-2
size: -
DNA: TGTGCCAGCAGCATTCAAGCGGGAGCACGGGAGACCCAGTACTTC
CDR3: CASSIQAGARETQYF

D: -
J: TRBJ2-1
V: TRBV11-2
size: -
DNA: TGTGCCAGCAGCCGAAACCGGGGCTATGCGTTCTTC
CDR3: CASSRNRGYAFF

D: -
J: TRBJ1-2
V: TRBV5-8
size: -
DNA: TGTGCCAGCAGCAATAGGGCAGAGTCCCCTGGCTACACCTTC
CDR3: CASSNRAESPGYTF

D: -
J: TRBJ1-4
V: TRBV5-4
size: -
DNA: TGTGCCAGCAGCGACCACGCCGCAGGAAAACTGTTTTTT
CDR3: CASSDHAAGKLFF

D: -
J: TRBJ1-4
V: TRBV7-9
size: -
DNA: TGTGCCAGCAGCGTAGGGACACCTGAAAAACTGTTTTTT
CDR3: CASSVGTPEKLFF

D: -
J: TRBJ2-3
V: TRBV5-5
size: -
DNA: TGTGCCAGCAGCTTCTCCCCGGGGGGCGGCACAGATACGCAGTATTTT
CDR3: CASSFSPGGGTDTQYF

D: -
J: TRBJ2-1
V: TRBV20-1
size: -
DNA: TGCAGTGCTCTGGCCCACAATGAGCAGTTCTTC
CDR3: CSALAHNEQFF

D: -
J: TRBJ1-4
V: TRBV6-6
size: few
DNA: TGTGCCAGCACAGGGCGTTATTTTGAAAAACTGTTTTTT
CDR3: CASTGRYFEKLFF

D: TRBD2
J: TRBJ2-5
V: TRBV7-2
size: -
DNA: TGTGCCAGCAGCTCGTTAGCGGGAGGGTCTTTAGAGACCCAGTACTTC
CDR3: CASSSLAGGSLETQYF

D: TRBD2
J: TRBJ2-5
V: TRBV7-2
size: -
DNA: TGTGCCAGCAGCACCTCCGGGACTAGCGGGAGAGAGACCCAGTACTTC
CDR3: CASSTSGTSGRETQYF

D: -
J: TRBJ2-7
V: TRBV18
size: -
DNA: TGTGCCAGCTCACCAACCGAGGCGCGCGAGCAGTACTTC
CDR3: CASSPTEAREQYF

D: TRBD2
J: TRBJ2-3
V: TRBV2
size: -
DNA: TGTGCCAGCATTGGTTGGACTAGCCCTGATACGCAGTATTTT
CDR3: CASIGWTSPDTQYF

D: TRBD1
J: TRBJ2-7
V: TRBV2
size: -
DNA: TGTGCCAGCAGTGACCGGGACAGGGCTTACGAGCAGTACTTC
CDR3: CASSDRDRAYEQYF

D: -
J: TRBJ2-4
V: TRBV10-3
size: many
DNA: TGTGCCATCAGTGAGCCGGGAGAAAAAAACATTCAGTACTTC
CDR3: CAISEPGEKNIQYF

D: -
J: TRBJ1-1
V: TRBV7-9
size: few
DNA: TGTGCCAGCAGCCCCCCGGCGAGGGGGGAAGCTTTCTTT
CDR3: CASSPPARGEAFF

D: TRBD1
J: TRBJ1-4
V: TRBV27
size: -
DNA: TGTGCCAGCAGTTTAGATGGGACAGGGGGGCGTGAAAAACTGTTTTTT
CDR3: CASSLDGTGGREKLFF

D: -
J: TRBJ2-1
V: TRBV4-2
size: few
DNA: TGTGCCAGCAGCGTACGTCTAAGTGGGAATGAGCAGTTCTTC
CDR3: CASSVRLSGNEQFF

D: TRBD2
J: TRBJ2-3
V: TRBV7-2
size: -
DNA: TGTGCCAGCAGCCGGACTAGCGGGAGGGCCTCCGATACGCAGTATTTT
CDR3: CASSRTSGRASDTQYF

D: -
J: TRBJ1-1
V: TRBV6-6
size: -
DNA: TGTGCCAGCAGCGGCAGAAACACTGAAGCTTTCTTT
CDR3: CASSGRNTEAFF

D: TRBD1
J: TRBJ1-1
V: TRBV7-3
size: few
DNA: TGTGCCAGCAGCTACGGACAGGGTGCCACTGAAGCTTTCTTT
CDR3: CASSYGQGATEAFF

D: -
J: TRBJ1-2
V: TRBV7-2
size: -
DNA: TGTGCCAGCAGCCTACGGATGCATGGCTACACCTTC
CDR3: CASSLRMHGYTF

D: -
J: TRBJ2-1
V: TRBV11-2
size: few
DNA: TGTGCCAGCAGCGCACACAGGGAACCTAACAATGAGCAGTTCTTC
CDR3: CASSAHREPNNEQFF

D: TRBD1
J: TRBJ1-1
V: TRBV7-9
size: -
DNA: TGTGCCAGCAGCTTTATCCGGGACAGTTCGGAAGCTTTCTTT
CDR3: CASSFIRDSSEAFF

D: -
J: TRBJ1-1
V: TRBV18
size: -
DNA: TGTGCCAGCTCACCGGCGGCAGGCAAGAACACTGAAGCTTTCTTT
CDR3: CASSPAAGKNTEAFF

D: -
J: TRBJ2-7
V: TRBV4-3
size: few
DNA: TGCGCCAGCAGCCCTAAGTGGGGGGTCTACGAGCAGTACTTC
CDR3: CASSPKWGVYEQYF

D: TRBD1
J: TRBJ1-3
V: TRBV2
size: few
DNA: TGTGCCAGCCGGGACAGGGGGGACACCATATATTTT
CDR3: CASRDRGDTIYF

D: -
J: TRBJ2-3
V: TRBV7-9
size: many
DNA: TGTGCCAGCAGCTTAGCCTGGACCAGCACAGATACGCAGTATTTT
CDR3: CASSLAWTSTDTQYF

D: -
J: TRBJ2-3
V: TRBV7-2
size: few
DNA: TGTGCCAGCAGCTTATGGCCAGGGATTTCAGATACGCAGTATTTT
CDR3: CASSLWPGISDTQYF

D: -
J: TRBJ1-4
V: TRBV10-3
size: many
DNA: TGTGCCATCAGTGAGGGCCAGAGCTACAATGAAAAACTGTTTTTT
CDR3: CAISEGQSYNEKLFF

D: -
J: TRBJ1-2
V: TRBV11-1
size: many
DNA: TGTGCCAGCAGCCCGGACGGAACTTATGGCTACACCTTC
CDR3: CASSPDGTYGYTF

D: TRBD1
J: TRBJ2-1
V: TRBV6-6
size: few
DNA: TGTGCCAGCAGTGTGAGGGACAGAAACAATGAGCAGTTCTTC
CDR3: CASSVRDRNNEQFF

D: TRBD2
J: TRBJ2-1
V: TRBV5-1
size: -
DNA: TGCGCCAGCAGCTTACCGGGAGGAATGGGCAATGAGCAGTTCTTC
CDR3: CASSLPGGMGNEQFF

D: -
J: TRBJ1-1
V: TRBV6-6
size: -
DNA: TGTGCCAGCACTAAAGGGGGGACTGAAGCTTTCTTT
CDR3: CASTKGGTEAFF

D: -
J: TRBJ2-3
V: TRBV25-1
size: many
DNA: TGTGCCAGCCGAGGATCGGGAACAGATACGCAGTATTTT
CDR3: CASRGSGTDTQYF

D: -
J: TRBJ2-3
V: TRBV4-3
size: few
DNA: TGCGCCAGCAGCCAAGCAATTCGGCGAGATACGCAGTATTTT
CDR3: CASSQAIRRDTQYF

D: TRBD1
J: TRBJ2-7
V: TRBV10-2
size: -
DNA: TGCGCCAGCAAGGGACAGACCGTCTCCTACGAGCAGTACTTC
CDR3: CASKGQTVSYEQYF

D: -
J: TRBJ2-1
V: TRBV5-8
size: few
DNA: TGTGCCAGCAGCTTGGGGGCGTGGAGTTATGAGCAGTTCTTC
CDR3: CASSLGAWSYEQFF

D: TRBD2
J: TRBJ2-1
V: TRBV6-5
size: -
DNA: TGTGCCAGCAGGTGGGACTATGCCAACTACAATGAGCAGTTCTTC
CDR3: CASRWDYANYNEQFF

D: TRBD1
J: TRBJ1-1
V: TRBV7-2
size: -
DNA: TGTGCCAGCAGCAGGGACAGGAACACTGAAGCTTTCTTT
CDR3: CASSRDRNTEAFF

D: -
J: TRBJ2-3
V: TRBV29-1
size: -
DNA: TGCAGCGTTGAACCCACAGATACGCAGTATTTT
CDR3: CSVEPTDTQYF

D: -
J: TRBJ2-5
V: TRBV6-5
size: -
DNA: TGTGCCAGCAGCGATCAGCAGTTGAGGGAGACCCAGTACTTC
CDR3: CASSDQQLRETQYF

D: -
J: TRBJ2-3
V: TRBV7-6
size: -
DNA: TGTGCCAGCAGCTTGCGGGATACGCAGTATTTT
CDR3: CASSLRDTQYF

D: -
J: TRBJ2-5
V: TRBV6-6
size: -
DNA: TGTGCCAGCAGTTCCGGGAACCAAGAGACCCAGTACTTC
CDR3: CASSSGNQETQYF

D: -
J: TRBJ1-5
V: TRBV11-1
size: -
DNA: TGTGCCAGCAGCTTAAACAGATGGCAGCCCCAGCATTTT
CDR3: CASSLNRWQPQHF

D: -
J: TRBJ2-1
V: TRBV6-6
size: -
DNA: TGTGCCAGTAATAGCGTCGGGGGGCATGAGCAGTTCTTC
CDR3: CASNSVGGHEQFF